One and the same sample provided the 16 T cell receptor beta chains below, sequenced in a study of T-cell memory formation after mild COVID-19. TCRdb processed the 5' RACE reads anew with MiXCR; each CDR3 protein has one entry. The data contain hundreds of thousands of distinct CDR3 sequences, approximately 15% of them singletons. The sequencing sample was made of PBMCs or a T cell subset sorted from them (not recorded which). The receptors come from an adult woman who had mild COVID-19 (a few samples of this study predate the infection). Cell type and time point are not known.

The chain recombines TRBV20-1 with TRBJ1-2; TRBD1 agrees at 9 bases. With V trimmed by 0 bases and J by 5 bases, 4 bases remained unmatched. The CDR3 is 14 residues long. CDR1 and CDR2 (germline): DFQATT, SNEGSKA (reference sequence). The DNA of the CDR3 is TGCAGTGCTAGAGATTCGGACAGGGGTTATGGCTACACCTTC. This gives the protein CSARDSDRGYGYTF.

The rearrangement uses TRBV19 and TRBJ1-5; D ambiguous. Germline V gene lookup returns CDR1 LNHDA and CDR2 SQIVND (reference sequence). V was clipped by 5 bases and J by 4 bases, with 15 bases between them. This CDR3 contains 15 residues. DNA for the CDR3: TGTGCCAGTAGTCAGGAGACGGTGGGGAATCAGCCCCAGCATTTT. It is translated as CASSQETVGNQPQHF.

Only a few counts were recorded for this clonotype. V gene TRBV20-1 combines with J gene TRBJ2-3, with 10 positions matching TRBD2. Germline V gene data show CDR1 as DFQATT and CDR2 as SNEGSKA (reference sequence). After removal of 3 bases from V and 8 bases from J, the junction contained 5 bases not matched to a gene. This CDR3 has 13 amino acids. The CDR3 sequence is CSASVRLAGTQYF. CDR3 nucleotides: TGCAGTGCTAGCGTCCGACTAGCGGGTACGCAGTATTTT.

The chain recombines TRBV4-1 with TRBJ1-5; no clear D. Per the germline V gene, CDR1 is MGHRA and CDR2 is YSYEKL. This CDR3 is built from 13 residues. The V and J ends lost 3 bases and 6 bases respectively, with 9 bases between them. The CDR3 sequence: CASSHELIQPQHF. For the CDR3, the DNA is TGCGCCAGCAGCCATGAACTTATTCAGCCCCAGCATTTT.

The CDR3 region has the DNA TGCGCCAGCAGCGGGACAGGCGGGGATTACGAGCAGTACTTC. It is translated as CASSGTGGDYEQYF. This rearrangement joins TRBV5-1 to TRBJ2-7, with 8 bases matching TRBD1. The CDR3 has 14 residues. The trim removed 4 bases at V and 4 bases at J, leaving 7 bases unmatched. Germline V gene sequence: CDR1 SGHRS, CDR2 YFSETQ.

The chain uses TRBV7-2 and TRBJ2-1; D may be TRBD2 (6 bases). Germline V gene sequence: CDR1 SGHTA, CDR2 FQGNSA. The CDR3 length is 14 residues. Trimming removed 4 bases at V and 6 bases at J, with 13 bases between. CDR3 in DNA: TGTGCCAGCAGCTCCCCGGGACTGACCAATGAGCAGTTCTTC. This codes for CASSSPGLTNEQFF.

This clonotype was counted a few times. The V and J genes are TRBV30 and TRBJ2-2, with a weak D call TRBD1 (6 bases). The germline V gene has CDR1 GTSNPN and CDR2 SVGIG (reference sequence). Trimming stripped 3 bases from V and 2 bases from J, with 19 bases between. The CDR3 is 17 residues long. In DNA form, the CDR3 reads TGTGCCTGGAGCTGGGGGCGGTTATCCGCCAACACCGGGGAGCTGTTTTTT. It specifies CAWSWGRLSANTGELFF.

The gene calls are TRBV4-1 and TRBJ2-2; 8 nucleotides match TRBD1. The CDR3 length is 16 residues. Germline assignment: CDR1 MGHRA and CDR2 YSYEKL. V shed 3 bases, J shed 1 base, and the junction held 4 bases outside the gene matches. The CDR3 nucleotides are TGCGCCAGCAGCCATTTTGGGACAGGGAACACCGGGGAGCTGTTTTTT. The encoded protein is CASSHFGTGNTGELFF.

This clonotype was counted only a few times. The genes are TRBV24-1 and TRBJ1-5; TRBD1 aligns across 8 bases. The CDR3 consists of 15 residues. CDR1 and CDR2 (germline): KGHDR, SFDVKD. The junction had 2 bases not matched to a gene; V was cut back by 0 bases and J by 5 bases. The CDR3 here is CATSDLRTGYQPQHF. The DNA for the CDR3 is TGTGCCACCAGTGATTTGAGGACAGGGTATCAGCCCCAGCATTTT.

This clonotype came up many times. The gene calls are TRBV20-1 and TRBJ2-5; the D is unclear. This CDR3 is built from 12 residues. V lost 5 bases to trimming and J lost 5 bases, with 12 bases between them. CDR1 and CDR2 from the germline V gene are DFQATT and SNEGSKA (reference sequence). CDR3 coding DNA: TGCAGTGCTCTGAGTGGGAAGGAGACCCAGTACTTC. Encoded protein: CSALSGKETQYF.

V is TRBV5-1 and J is TRBJ2-2; perhaps TRBD2 as D (5 bases). Germline V gene lookup returns CDR1 SGHRS and CDR2 YFSETQ. V was cut by 0 bases and J by 4 bases, with 10 bases left in between. This CDR3 comprises 15 residues. In DNA form, the CDR3 reads TGCGCCAGCAGCTTGGAGGGAGCAGCCACCGGGGAGCTGTTTTTT. Its protein is CASSLEGAATGELFF.

This clonotype appeared many times. This chain connects TRBV4-1 to TRBJ2-3; TRBD2 agrees at 13 bases. CDR3 length: 20 residues. The germline CDR1 and CDR2 sequences are MGHRA and YSYEKL. Trimming removed 0 bases from V and 5 bases from J; junction bases left unmatched: 14. The CDR3 DNA is TGCGCCAGCAGCCAAGAAGGGAGGACTAGCGGGAGTTTCCGCGGAGATACGCAGTATTTT. Protein: CASSQEGRTSGSFRGDTQYF.

This clonotype has more than one count but fewer than ten. This chain links TRBV6-5 with TRBJ2-1; 10 bases are shared with TRBD2. Germline CDR1 is MNHEY and CDR2 is SVGAGI. This CDR3 region has 14 residues. The V gene end was trimmed by 5 bases and the J gene end by 5 bases; junction bases not matched to a gene: 3. The CDR3 protein is CASSPSGSHNEQFF. The DNA for the CDR3 is TGTGCCAGCAGTCCTAGCGGGAGCCACAATGAGCAGTTCTTC.

This clonotype has just a few counts. This sequence joins TRBV9 and TRBJ2-3; 10 nucleotides agree with TRBD2. The CDR3 runs to 16 residues. Per germline, CDR1 SGDLS and CDR2 YYNGEE. Losses at the gene ends were 0 bases for V and 4 bases for J; bases not matched to a gene: 5. As DNA, the CDR3 is TGTGCCAGCAGCGTAGGAGCTAGCGGGAGTGCAGATACGCAGTATTTT. Translation gives CASSVGASGSADTQYF.

This chain connects TRBV12-3 or TRBV12-4 to TRBJ1-2; 8 nucleotides match TRBD1. The J segment lost 4 bases and the V segment lost 5 bases, leaving 6 bases of the junction unmatched. The CDR3 length is 14 residues. CDR3: CASSQDRVLYGYTF. CDR3 nucleotides: TGTGCCAGCAGTCAGGACAGGGTACTCTATGGCTACACCTTC.

V gene TRBV7-2 combines with J gene TRBJ2-1, with TRBD1 matching over 7 bases. CDR1 and CDR2 (germline): SGHTA, FQGNSA. The CDR3 runs to 13 residues. Trimming cost V 4 bases and J 6 bases; bases outside gene matches: 3. CDR3 DNA sequence: TGTGCCAGCAGCTCCGGGACAGTCAATGAGCAGTTCTTC. This translates into CASSSGTVNEQFF.